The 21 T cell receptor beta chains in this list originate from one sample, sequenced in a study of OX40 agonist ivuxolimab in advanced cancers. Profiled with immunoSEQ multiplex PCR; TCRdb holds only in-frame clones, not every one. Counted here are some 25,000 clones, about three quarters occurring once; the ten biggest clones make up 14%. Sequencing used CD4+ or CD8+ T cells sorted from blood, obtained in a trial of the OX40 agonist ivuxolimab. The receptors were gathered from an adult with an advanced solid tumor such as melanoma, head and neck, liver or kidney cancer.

CDR3 region: CASSLAGRGTAYEQYF. CDR3 nucleotide sequence: TGTGCCAGCAGCTTAGCGGGAAGGGGGACAGCTTACGAGCAGTACTTC. The chain carries TRBV7-8 and TRBJ2-7; 7 bases line up with TRBD1. This CDR3 has 16 amino acids. V shed 0 bases, J shed 4 bases, and the junction held 9 bases outside the gene matches. The germline V gene has CDR1 SGHVS and CDR2 FQNEAQ.

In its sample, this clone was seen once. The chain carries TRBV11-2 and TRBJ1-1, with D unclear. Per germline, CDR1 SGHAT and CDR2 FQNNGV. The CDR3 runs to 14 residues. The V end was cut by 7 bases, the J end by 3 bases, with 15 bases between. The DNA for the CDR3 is TGTGCCAGCACATCCGGCGGGTCTCACACTGAAGCTTTCTTT. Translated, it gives CASTSGGSHTEAFF.

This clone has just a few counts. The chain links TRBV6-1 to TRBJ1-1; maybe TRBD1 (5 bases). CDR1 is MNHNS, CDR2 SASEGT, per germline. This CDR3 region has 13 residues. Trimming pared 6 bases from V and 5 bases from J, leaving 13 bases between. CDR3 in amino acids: CASRQGFGTEAFF. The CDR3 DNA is TGTGCCAGCAGGCAGGGTTTTGGGACTGAAGCTTTCTTT.

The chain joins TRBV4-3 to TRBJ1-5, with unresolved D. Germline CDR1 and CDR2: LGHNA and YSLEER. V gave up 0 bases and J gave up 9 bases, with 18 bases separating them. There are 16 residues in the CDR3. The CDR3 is CASSQDRDAAGWPQHF. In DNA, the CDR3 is TGCGCCAGCAGCCAAGATAGAGACGCCGCAGGTTGGCCCCAGCATTTT.

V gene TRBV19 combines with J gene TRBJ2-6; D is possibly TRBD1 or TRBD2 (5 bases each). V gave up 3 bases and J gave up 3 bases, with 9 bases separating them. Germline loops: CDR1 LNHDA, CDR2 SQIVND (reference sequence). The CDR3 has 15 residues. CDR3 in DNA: TGTGCCAGTAGTATCACAGGAGGTGGGGCCAACGTCCTGACTTTC. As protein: CASSITGGGANVLTF.

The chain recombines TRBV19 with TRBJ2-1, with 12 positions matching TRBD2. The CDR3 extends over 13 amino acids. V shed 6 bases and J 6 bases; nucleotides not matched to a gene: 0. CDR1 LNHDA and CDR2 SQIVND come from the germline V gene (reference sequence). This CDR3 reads CASRLAGGNEQFF. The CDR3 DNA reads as TGTGCCAGTAGACTAGCGGGGGGCAATGAGCAGTTCTTC.

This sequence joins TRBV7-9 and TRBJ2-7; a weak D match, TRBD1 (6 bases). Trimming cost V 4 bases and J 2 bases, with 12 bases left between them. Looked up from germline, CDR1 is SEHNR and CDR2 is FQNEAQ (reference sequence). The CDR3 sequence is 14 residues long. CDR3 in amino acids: CASSSRGGPYEQYF. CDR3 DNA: TGTGCCAGCAGCTCCAGGGGCGGACCCTACGAGCAGTACTTC.

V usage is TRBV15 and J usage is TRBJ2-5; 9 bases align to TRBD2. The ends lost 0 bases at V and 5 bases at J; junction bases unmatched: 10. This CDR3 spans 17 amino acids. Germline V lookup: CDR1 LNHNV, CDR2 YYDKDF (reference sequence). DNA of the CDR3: TGTGCCACCAGCAGAGATTTCGCGGGGGGGCCAGGGGAGACCCAGTACTTC. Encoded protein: CATSRDFAGGPGETQYF.

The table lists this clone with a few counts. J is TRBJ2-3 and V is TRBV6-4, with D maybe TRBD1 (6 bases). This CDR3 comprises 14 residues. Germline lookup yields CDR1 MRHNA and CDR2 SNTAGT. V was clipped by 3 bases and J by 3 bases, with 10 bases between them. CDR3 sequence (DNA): TGTGCCAGCAGTGAGGGGGCAGAAACAGATACGCAGTATTTT. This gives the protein CASSEGAETDTQYF.

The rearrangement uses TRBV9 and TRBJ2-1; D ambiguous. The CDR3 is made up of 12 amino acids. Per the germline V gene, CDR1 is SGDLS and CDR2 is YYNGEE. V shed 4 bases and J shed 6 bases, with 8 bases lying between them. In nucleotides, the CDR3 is TGTGCCAGCAGCCCCTACGGCAATGAGCAGTTCTTC. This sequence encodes CASSPYGNEQFF.

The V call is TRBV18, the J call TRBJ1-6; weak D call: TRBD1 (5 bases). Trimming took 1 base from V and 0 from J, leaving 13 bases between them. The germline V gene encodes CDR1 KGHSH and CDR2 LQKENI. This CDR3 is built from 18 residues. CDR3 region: CASSPLPGESSYNSPLHF. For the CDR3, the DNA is TGTGCCAGCTCACCACTGCCGGGGGAGAGCTCCTATAATTCACCCCTCCACTTT.

CDR3: CASSQDAGNTEAFF. The DNA for the CDR3 is TGCGCCAGCAGCCAAGATGCGGGGAACACTGAAGCTTTCTTT. The chain uses TRBV4-1 and TRBJ1-1; D remains ambiguous. The length of the CDR3 is 14 residues. V was trimmed by 0 bases and J by 1 base, leaving 6 bases between them. Germline CDR1 is MGHRA and CDR2 is YSYEKL.

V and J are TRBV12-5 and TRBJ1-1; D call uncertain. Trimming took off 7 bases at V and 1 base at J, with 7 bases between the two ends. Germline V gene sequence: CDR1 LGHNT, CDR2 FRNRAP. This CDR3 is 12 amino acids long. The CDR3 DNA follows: TGTGCTAGTGTCGTGGAGAACACTGAAGCTTTCTTT. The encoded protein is CASVVENTEAFF. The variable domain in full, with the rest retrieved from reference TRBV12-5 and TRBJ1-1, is DARVTQTPRHKVTEMGQEVTMRCQPILGHNTVFWYRQTMMQGLELLAYFRNRAPLDDSGMPKDRFSAEMPDATLATLKIQPSEPRDSAVYFCASVVENTEAFFGQGTRLTVV.

CDR3 nucleotides: TGTGCCAGCAGTTACACTGCCCGTGGTGGGAATTCACCCCTCCACTTT. Its translation is CASSYTARGGNSPLHF. The gene calls are TRBV6-5 and TRBJ1-6; no reliable D call. V was shortened by 2 bases and J by 7 bases, with 15 bases between the two germline ends. Germline-derived CDR1 and CDR2 are MNHEY and SVGAGI. The CDR3 runs to 16 residues.

CDR3 sequence: CASSLEGTGSHEQFF. CDR3 bases: TGTGCCAGCAGCTTGGAGGGGACAGGGTCGCATGAGCAGTTCTTC. This sequence joins TRBV5-4 and TRBJ2-1, with 9 bases fitting TRBD1. In germline, CDR1 is SGHNT, CDR2 YYREEE (reference sequence). This CDR3 has 15 residues. V was clipped by 0 bases and J by 8 bases; unmatched bases: 6.

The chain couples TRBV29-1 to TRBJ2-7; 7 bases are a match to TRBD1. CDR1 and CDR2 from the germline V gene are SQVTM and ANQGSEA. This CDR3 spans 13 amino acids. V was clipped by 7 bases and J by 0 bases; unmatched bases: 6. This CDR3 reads CSAGQVSSYEQYF. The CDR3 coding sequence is TGCAGCGCCGGACAGGTCAGCTCCTACGAGCAGTACTTC.

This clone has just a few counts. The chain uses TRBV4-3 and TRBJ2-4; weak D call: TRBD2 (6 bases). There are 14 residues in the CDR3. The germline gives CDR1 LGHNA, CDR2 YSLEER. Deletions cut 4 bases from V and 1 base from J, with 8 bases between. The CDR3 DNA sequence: TGCGCCAGCAGCCTTGGGGGGGCCAAAAACATTCAGTACTTC. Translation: CASSLGGAKNIQYF.

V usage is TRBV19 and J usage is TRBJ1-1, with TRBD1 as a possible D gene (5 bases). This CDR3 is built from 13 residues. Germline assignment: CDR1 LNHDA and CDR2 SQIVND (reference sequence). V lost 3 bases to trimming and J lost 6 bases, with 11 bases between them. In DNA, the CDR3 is TGTGCCAGTAGTATGTTCGGGGGGTCTGAAGCTTTCTTT. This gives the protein CASSMFGGSEAFF.

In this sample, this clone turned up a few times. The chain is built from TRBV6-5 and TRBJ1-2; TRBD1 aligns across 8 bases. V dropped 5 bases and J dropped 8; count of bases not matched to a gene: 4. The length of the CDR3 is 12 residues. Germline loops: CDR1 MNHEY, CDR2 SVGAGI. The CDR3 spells CASSLQGAGYTF. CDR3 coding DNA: TGTGCCAGCAGTCTTCAGGGGGCAGGCTACACCTTC.

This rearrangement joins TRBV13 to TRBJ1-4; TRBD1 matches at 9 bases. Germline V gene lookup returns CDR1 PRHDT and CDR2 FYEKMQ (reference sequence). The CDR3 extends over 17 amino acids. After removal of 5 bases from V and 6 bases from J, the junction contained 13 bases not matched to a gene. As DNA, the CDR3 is TGTGCCAGCAGCCTCCGACAGGGGGTTTATTCTGATGAAAAACTGTTTTTT. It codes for CASSLRQGVYSDEKLFF.

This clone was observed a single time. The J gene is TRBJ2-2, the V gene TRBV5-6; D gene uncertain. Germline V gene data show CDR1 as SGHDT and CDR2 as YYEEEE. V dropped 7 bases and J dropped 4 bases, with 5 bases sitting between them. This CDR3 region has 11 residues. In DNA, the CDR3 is TGTGCCAGCGGGTTCACCGGGGAGCTGTTTTTT. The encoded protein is CASGFTGELFF.